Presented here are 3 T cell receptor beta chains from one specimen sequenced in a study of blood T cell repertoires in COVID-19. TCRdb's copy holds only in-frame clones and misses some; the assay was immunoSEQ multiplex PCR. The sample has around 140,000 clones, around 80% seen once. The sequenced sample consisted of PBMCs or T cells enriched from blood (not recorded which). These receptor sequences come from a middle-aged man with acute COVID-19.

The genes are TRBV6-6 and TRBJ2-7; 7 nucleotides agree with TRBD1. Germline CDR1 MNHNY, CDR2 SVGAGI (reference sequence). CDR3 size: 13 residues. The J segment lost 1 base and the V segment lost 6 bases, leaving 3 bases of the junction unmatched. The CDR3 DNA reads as TGTGCCAGCAGCGCCAGGGGGTCCTACGAGCAGTACTTC. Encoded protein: CASSARGSYEQYF.

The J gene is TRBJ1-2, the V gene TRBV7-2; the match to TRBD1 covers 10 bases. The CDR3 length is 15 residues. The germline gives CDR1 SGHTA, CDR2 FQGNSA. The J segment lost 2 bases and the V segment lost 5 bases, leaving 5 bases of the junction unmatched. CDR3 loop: CASSPLGQGNYGYTF. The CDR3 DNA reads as TGTGCCAGCAGCCCCCTGGGACAGGGGAACTATGGCTACACCTTC.

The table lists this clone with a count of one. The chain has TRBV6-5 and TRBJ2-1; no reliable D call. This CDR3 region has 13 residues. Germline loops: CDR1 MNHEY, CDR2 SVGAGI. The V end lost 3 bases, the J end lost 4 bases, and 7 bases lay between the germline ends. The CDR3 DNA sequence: TGTGCCAGCAGTTATCCCGGGTACAATGAGCAGTTCTTC. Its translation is CASSYPGYNEQFF.